Listed here are 29 T cell receptor beta chains from one sample, sequenced in a study of blood T cell repertoires in COVID-19. Profiling relied on immunoSEQ multiplex PCR, and the TCRdb table lists in-frame clones only, not all of them. The sample lists approximately 480,000 clones; about 90% were seen once. The sequencing input was PBMCs or T cells enriched from blood (not recorded which). All receptors derive from a woman aged 18 to 35 who had recovered from COVID-19.

This chain uses TRBV19 with TRBJ2-4; D gene uncertain. The CDR3 sequence is 15 residues long. Germline lookup yields CDR1 LNHDA and CDR2 SQIVND (reference sequence). The ends were cut back, 5 bases at V and 0 bases at J, with 11 bases in the middle. The CDR3 loop is CASSVAFLAKNIQYF. The CDR3 coding sequence is TGTGCCAGTAGTGTAGCCTTTTTAGCCAAAAACATTCAGTACTTC. Together with reference TRBV19 and TRBJ2-4, the CDR3 gives the full variable domain: DGGITQSPKYLFRKEGQNVTLSCEQNLNHDAMYWYRQDPGQGLRLIYYSQIVNDFQKGDIAEGYSVSREKKESFPLTVTSAQKNPTAFYLCASSVAFLAKNIQYFGAGTRLSVL.

The J gene is TRBJ2-2, the V gene TRBV28; D remains unclear. The V gene's germline CDR1 is MDHEN and CDR2 SYDVKM. The CDR3 extends over 11 amino acids. V was clipped by 8 bases and J by 6 bases, with 7 bases between them. The CDR3 DNA sequence: TGTGCCAGCCAACTTCCCGGGGAGCTGTTTTTT. Its translation: CASQLPGELFF.

This rearrangement joins TRBV18 to TRBJ1-1; D perhaps matches TRBD1 (6 bases). CDR1 and CDR2 (germline): KGHSH, LQKENI. V dropped 6 bases and J dropped 11 bases, with 19 bases sitting between them. The CDR3 is made up of 13 amino acids. For the CDR3, the DNA is TGTGCCAGCTCCCTCAACACCGGACAGTCGGCTTTCTTT. Its protein product is CASSLNTGQSAFF.

The chain joins TRBV29-1 to TRBJ2-2, with D maybe TRBD2 (5 bases). V was shortened by 7 bases and J by 6 bases, with 12 bases between the two germline ends. CDR1 is SQVTM and CDR2 is ANQGSEA in the germline V gene. The CDR3 covers 12 residues. The CDR3 DNA sequence: TGCAGCGCCTTTAACGGGGCCGGGGAGCTGTTTTTT. Its protein product is CSAFNGAGELFF.

The CDR3 region is CASSSQGVSTDTQYF. DNA of the CDR3: TGTGCCAGCAGTTCACAGGGGGTAAGCACAGATACGCAGTATTTT. The chain is built from TRBV6-4 and TRBJ2-3, with TRBD1 identical over 8 bases. The ends lost 5 bases at V and 0 bases at J; junction bases unmatched: 4. The CDR3 totals 15 residues. The germline CDR1 and CDR2 sequences are MRHNA and SNTAGT.

The rearrangement uses TRBV3-1 (or the pseudogene TRBV3-2) and TRBJ2-1; D not resolved. This CDR3 is 13 amino acids long. The germline gives CDR1 LGHDT, CDR2 YNNKEL (reference sequence). The V gene lost 4 bases and the J gene lost 7 bases, with 11 bases spanning the gap. Written as DNA, the CDR3 is TGTGCCAGCAGCCCACACCCCACGAATGAGCAGTTCTTC. Encoded protein: CASSPHPTNEQFF.

This chain uses TRBV19 with TRBJ1-4; TRBD1 might be the D (6 bases). The V end lost 7 bases, the J end lost 2 bases, and 8 bases lay between the germline ends. The CDR3 contains 13 residues. Germline V CDR1 and CDR2: LNHDA, SQIVND (reference sequence). The CDR3 sequence: CASNRATNEKLFF. The CDR3, as DNA: TGTGCCAGTAACAGGGCGACTAATGAAAAACTGTTTTTT.

The J gene is TRBJ2-1, the V gene TRBV11-2, with 12 bases fitting TRBD2. The CDR3 sequence is 16 residues long. The germline CDR1 and CDR2 sequences are SGHAT and FQNNGV. V was clipped by 1 base and J by 5 bases; unmatched bases: 3. The CDR3 DNA follows: TGTGCCAGCAGCTTAGTGCTAGCGGGGGGGAACAATGAGCAGTTCTTC. Translated, it gives CASSLVLAGGNNEQFF.

This clone was recorded once. This chain links TRBV6-2 or TRBV6-3 with TRBJ1-6, with 8 bases matching TRBD1. Germline loops: CDR1 MNHEY, CDR2 SVGEGT. The CDR3 contains 17 residues. The V gene end was trimmed by 2 bases and the J gene end by 8 bases; junction bases not matched to a gene: 11. The CDR3 region has the DNA TGTGCCAGCAGTTACCGGATACCGGGACAGGACGATTCACCCCTCCACTTT. This codes for CASSYRIPGQDDSPLHF.

The chain uses TRBV11-1 and TRBJ1-1; TRBD1 aligns across 10 bases. Per the germline V gene, CDR1 is SGHAT and CDR2 is FQDESV (reference sequence). The J segment lost 5 bases and the V segment lost 5 bases, leaving 11 bases of the junction unmatched. The CDR3 length is 16 residues. The CDR3 region has the DNA TGTGCCAGCAGCCCCAGGGACAGGGGAGGATGGACTGAAGCTTTCTTT. The encoded protein is CASSPRDRGGWTEAFF. Full variable domain (remainder filled in from reference TRBV11-1 and TRBJ1-1): EAEVAQSPRYKITEKSQAVAFWCDPISGHATLYWYRQILGQGPELLVQFQDESVVDDSQLPKDRFSAERLKGVDSTLKIQPAELGDSAMYLCASSPRDRGGWTEAFFGQGTRLTVV.

This chain uses TRBV28 with TRBJ1-2; D unresolved. This CDR3 region has 15 residues. Trimming left V 5 bases short and J 1 base short, with 14 bases between. The germline gives CDR1 MDHEN, CDR2 SYDVKM. The CDR3 loop reads CASSPIGEGNYGYTF. CDR3 nucleotides: TGTGCCAGCAGTCCGATTGGGGAGGGTAACTATGGCTACACCTTC.

The V gene is TRBV19, the J gene TRBJ1-6; possible D gene TRBD1, 5 bases. This CDR3 is built from 12 residues. Germline loops: CDR1 LNHDA, CDR2 SQIVND (reference sequence). V lost 4 bases to trimming and J lost 11 bases, with 9 bases between them. The CDR3 DNA is TGTGCCAGTAGTAGCGGGGGACCACCCCTCCACTTT. Translating it yields CASSSGGPPLHF.

V is TRBV5-1 and J is TRBJ1-4; D ambiguous. The CDR3 totals 15 residues. Germline V gene sequence: CDR1 SGHRS, CDR2 YFSETQ. The ends were cut back, 7 bases at V and 2 bases at J, with 15 bases in the middle. The CDR3 region is CASSPPGFTNEKLFF. In nucleotides, the CDR3 is TGCGCCAGCTCCCCCCCGGGGTTCACTAATGAAAAACTGTTTTTT. Looking up the rest from reference TRBV5-1 and TRBJ1-4 gives the full variable domain: KAGVTQTPRYLIKTRGQQVTLSCSPISGHRSVSWYQQTPGQGLQFLFEYFSETQRNKGNFPGRFSGRQFSNSRSEMNVSTLELGDSALYLCASSPPGFTNEKLFFGSGTQLSVL.

The chain employs TRBV4-1 and TRBJ1-2; TRBD1 agrees at 8 bases. The V gene end was trimmed by 4 bases and the J gene end by 8 bases; junction bases not matched to a gene: 6. Germline lookup yields CDR1 MGHRA and CDR2 YSYEKL. This CDR3 is built from 13 residues. CDR3 nucleotide sequence: TGCGCCAGCAGCCTGACAGGGGCTAACGGCTACACCTTC. As protein: CASSLTGANGYTF.

The V gene is TRBV6-6, the J gene TRBJ2-7; 7 nucleotides agree with TRBD2. V was clipped by 8 bases and J by 7 bases; unmatched bases: 14. Germline V CDR1 and CDR2: MNHNY, SVGAGI (reference sequence). The CDR3 contains 14 residues. In DNA form, the CDR3 reads TGTGCCAGCGTTTCGGTGGCGGGAGATCGGGAGCAGTACTTC. Translated, it gives CASVSVAGDREQYF.

This clone has a single count. Its ends do not fully match the called genes, so a read error is possible. The chain links TRBV7-9 to TRBJ1-1; D gene ambiguous. Germline CDR1 SEHNR, CDR2 FQNEAQ (reference sequence). The CDR3 is 12 amino acids. CDR3 region: CASSLDLRQARF. In nucleotides, the CDR3 is TGTGCCAGCAGCTTAGATTTAAGGCAGGCCAGATTT. The full variable domain, in which reference TRBV7-9 and TRBJ1-1 provide the parts outside the CDR3, is DTGVSQNPRHKITKRGQNVTFRCDPISEHNRLYWYRQTLGQGPEFLTYFQNEAQLEKSRLLSDRFSAERPKGSFSTLEIQRTEQGDSAMYLCASSLDLRQARFGQGTRLTVV.

The V and J genes are TRBV7-8 and TRBJ1-5; tentative D call: TRBD1 (6 bases). Germline V CDR1 and CDR2: SGHVS, FQNEAQ. The CDR3 consists of 21 residues. Deletions cut 5 bases from V and 4 bases from J, with 33 bases between. CDR3 sequence (DNA): TGTGCCAGCAGCCCATTCTTTATGCCCGAAACAGGGATTACTAGGAATCAGCCCCAGCATTTT. Translation gives CASSPFFMPETGITRNQPQHF.

This clone was seen a single time. V and J are TRBV29-1 and TRBJ2-2; perhaps TRBD2 as D (6 bases). V was pared by 5 bases and J by 0 bases, with 13 bases between. This CDR3 is 15 amino acids long. Germline assignment: CDR1 SQVTM and CDR2 ANQGSEA. CDR3 region: CSVRGGDANTGELFF. The DNA of the CDR3 is TGCAGCGTTAGGGGCGGGGACGCGAACACCGGGGAGCTGTTTTTT.

The chain joins TRBV7-6 to TRBJ2-1; 13 positions match TRBD2. Trimming took 5 bases from V and 0 from J; bases not matched to a gene: 10. Germline CDR1 reads SGHVS; CDR2 reads FNYEAQ. This CDR3 has 19 residues. The CDR3 DNA sequence: TGTGCCAGCAGCCCTGGGACTAGCGGGGTCCTAGACTCCTACAATGAGCAGTTCTTC. Translated: CASSPGTSGVLDSYNEQFF.

DNA for the CDR3: TGTGCCATCAGTGAGTCCCCAGCGGGGGCGAGCACAGATACGCAGTATTTT. This translates into CAISESPAGASTDTQYF. This chain uses TRBV10-3 with TRBJ2-3, with 8 bases aligning to TRBD2. V gave up 0 bases and J gave up 0 bases; unmatched junction bases: 5. The CDR3 is made up of 17 amino acids. Germline-derived CDR1 and CDR2 are ENHRY and SYGVKD.

This sequence joins TRBV2 and TRBJ2-2; TRBD2 agrees at 8 bases. The CDR3 covers 16 residues. CDR1 and CDR2 (germline): SNHLY, FYNNEI. After removal of 3 bases from V and 7 bases from J, the junction contained 10 bases not matched to a gene. The CDR3 loop is CASSDPGGARGGELFF. In DNA, the CDR3 is TGTGCCAGCAGTGACCCCGGGGGGGCGCGGGGCGGGGAGCTGTTTTTT.

This clone showed up just once. The V call is TRBV7-8, the J call TRBJ2-7; a weak D match, TRBD2 (6 bases). In germline, CDR1 is SGHVS, CDR2 FQNEAQ. The CDR3 totals 18 residues. V lost 2 bases and J 1 base, leaving 21 bases between the germline ends. The CDR3, as DNA: TGTGCCAGCAGCTTACCCGGGCGGGATCCGGGGGTTTCCTACGAGCAGTACTTC. Translation: CASSLPGRDPGVSYEQYF.

This sequence joins TRBV18 and TRBJ2-1; a possible D gene is TRBD1 (6 bases). Germline V gene data show CDR1 as KGHSH and CDR2 as LQKENI. This CDR3 is 12 amino acids long. The germline V and J ends were trimmed by 8 bases and 3 bases, with 8 bases remaining between them. Here the CDR3 DNA reads TGTGCCAGCCGGACAGTCTACAATGAGCAGTTCTTC. It translates to CASRTVYNEQFF.

The V and J genes are TRBV20-1 and TRBJ2-2; D unresolved. The V end was cut by 3 bases, the J end by 5 bases, with 10 bases between. Germline V gene sequence: CDR1 DFQATT, CDR2 SNEGSKA (reference sequence). The CDR3 spans 13 residues. Here the CDR3 reads CSASHRNTGELFF. CDR3 DNA sequence: TGCAGTGCTAGTCACAGAAATACCGGGGAGCTGTTTTTT.

This clone appeared a few times. The chain joins TRBV6-5 to TRBJ1-2; 9 positions match TRBD1. In germline, CDR1 is MNHEY, CDR2 SVGAGI. V lost 4 bases, J lost 8 bases, and 8 bases stayed unmatched. The CDR3 covers 14 residues. CDR3 amino acids: CASSLQGANGGYTF. In nucleotides, the CDR3 is TGTGCCAGCAGTTTACAGGGGGCCAATGGAGGCTACACCTTC.

The chain has TRBV18 and TRBJ2-5; TRBD2 aligns across 9 bases. The germline V gene has CDR1 KGHSH and CDR2 LQKENI. The junction had 11 bases not matched to a gene; V was cut back by 3 bases and J by 6 bases. This CDR3 comprises 16 residues. Here the CDR3 DNA reads TGTGCCAGCTCACCGATCGGGGGGACTAGCTCCCAGACCCAGTACTTC. Translated: CASSPIGGTSSQTQYF. Full variable domain (remainder filled in from reference TRBV18 and TRBJ2-5): NAGVMQNPRHLVRRRGQEARLRCSPMKGHSHVYWYRQLPEEGLKFMVYLQKENIIDESGMPKERFSAEFPKEGPSILRIQQVVRGDSAAYFCASSPIGGTSSQTQYFGPGTRLLVL.

The gene calls are TRBV2 and TRBJ1-1; TRBD1 is a possible D gene (5 bases). The CDR3 spans 14 residues. Per the germline V gene, CDR1 is SNHLY and CDR2 is FYNNEI. V was trimmed by 11 bases and J by 0 bases, leaving 16 bases between them. CDR3 residues: CAGKGDRMNTEAFF. The CDR3 DNA is TGTGCCGGAAAAGGGGATCGGATGAACACTGAAGCTTTCTTT.

V and J are TRBV5-1 and TRBJ2-7, with 8 bases fitting TRBD1. CDR1 and CDR2 from the germline V gene are SGHRS and YFSETQ. Germline trimming cut 3 bases from V and 3 bases from J; bases unmatched to any gene: 5. The length of the CDR3 is 14 residues. CDR3 sequence (DNA): TGCGCCAGCAGCTCCGAGGGACAGGTCTACGAGCAGTACTTC. The encoded protein is CASSSEGQVYEQYF.

The CDR3 here is CAISEYRDGYTF. DNA of the CDR3: TGTGCCATCAGTGAGTACAGGGATGGCTACACCTTC. The V gene is TRBV10-3, the J gene TRBJ1-2, with D perhaps matching TRBD1 (6 bases). The CDR3 runs 12 residues. V lost 1 base to trimming and J lost 6 bases, with 6 bases between them. Germline lookup yields CDR1 ENHRY and CDR2 SYGVKD.